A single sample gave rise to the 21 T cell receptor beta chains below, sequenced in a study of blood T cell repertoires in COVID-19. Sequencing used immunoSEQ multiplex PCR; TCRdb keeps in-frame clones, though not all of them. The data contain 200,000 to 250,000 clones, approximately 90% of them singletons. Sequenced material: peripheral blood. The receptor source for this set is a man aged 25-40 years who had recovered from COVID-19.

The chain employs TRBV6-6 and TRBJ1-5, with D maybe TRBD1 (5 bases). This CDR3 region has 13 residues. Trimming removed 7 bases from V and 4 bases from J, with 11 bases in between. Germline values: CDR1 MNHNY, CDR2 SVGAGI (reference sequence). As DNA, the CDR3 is TGTGCCAGCATGGACGGGGGGAATCAGCCCCAGCATTTT. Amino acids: CASMDGGNQPQHF.

CDR3 residues: CASREHRNAYEQYF. The CDR3 region has the DNA TGTGCCAGTAGGGAACACAGGAATGCCTACGAGCAGTACTTC. The rearrangement uses TRBV19 and TRBJ2-7; maybe TRBD1 (5 bases). Between the trimmed V and J ends, which lost 6 bases and 2 bases, there was a span of 14 bases. The CDR3 sequence is 14 residues long. The germline CDR1 and CDR2 sequences are LNHDA and SQIVND (reference sequence).

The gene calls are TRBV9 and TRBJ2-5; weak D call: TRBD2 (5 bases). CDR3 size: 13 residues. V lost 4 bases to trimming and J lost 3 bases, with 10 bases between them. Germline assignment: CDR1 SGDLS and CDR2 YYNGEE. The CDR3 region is CASSFRAEETQYF. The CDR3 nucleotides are TGTGCCAGCAGCTTTCGAGCGGAAGAGACCCAGTACTTC.

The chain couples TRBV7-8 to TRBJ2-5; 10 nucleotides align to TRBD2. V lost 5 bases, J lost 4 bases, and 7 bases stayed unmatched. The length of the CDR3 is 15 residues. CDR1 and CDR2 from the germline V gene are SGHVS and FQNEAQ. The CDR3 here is CASSPAGGVRETQYF. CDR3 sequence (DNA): TGTGCCAGCAGCCCAGCGGGGGGGGTCAGAGAGACCCAGTACTTC.

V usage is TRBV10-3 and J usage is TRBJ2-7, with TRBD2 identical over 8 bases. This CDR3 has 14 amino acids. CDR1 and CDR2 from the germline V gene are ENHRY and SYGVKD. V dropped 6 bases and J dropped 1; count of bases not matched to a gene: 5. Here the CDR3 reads CAISQTSDSYEQYF. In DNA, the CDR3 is TGTGCCATCAGCCAGACTAGCGATTCCTACGAGCAGTACTTC.

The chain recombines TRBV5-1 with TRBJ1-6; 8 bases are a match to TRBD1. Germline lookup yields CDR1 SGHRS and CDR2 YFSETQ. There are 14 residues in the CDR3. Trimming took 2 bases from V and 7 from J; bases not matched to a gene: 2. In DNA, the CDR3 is TGCGCCAGCAGCTTATGGGACAGGAATTCACCCCTCCACTTT. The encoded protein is CASSLWDRNSPLHF.

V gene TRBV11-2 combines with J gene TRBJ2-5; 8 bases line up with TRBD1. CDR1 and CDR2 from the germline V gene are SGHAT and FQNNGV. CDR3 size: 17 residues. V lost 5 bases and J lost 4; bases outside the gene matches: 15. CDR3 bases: TGTGCCAGCAGCGCCTTAGGGGTCAGGGGGCTGTTAGAGACCCAGTACTTC. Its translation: CASSALGVRGLLETQYF.

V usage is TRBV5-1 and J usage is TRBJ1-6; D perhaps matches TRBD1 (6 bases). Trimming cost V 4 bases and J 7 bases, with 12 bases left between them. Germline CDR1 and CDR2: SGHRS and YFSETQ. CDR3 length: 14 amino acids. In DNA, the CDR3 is TGCGCCAGCAGCCCCCGGACAGTAAATTCACCCCTCCACTTT. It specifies CASSPRTVNSPLHF. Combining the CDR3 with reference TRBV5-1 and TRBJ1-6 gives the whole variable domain KAGVTQTPRYLIKTRGQQVTLSCSPISGHRSVSWYQQTPGQGLQFLFEYFSETQRNKGNFPGRFSGRQFSNSRSEMNVSTLELGDSALYLCASSPRTVNSPLHFGNGTRLTVT.

CDR3 nucleotide sequence: TGTGCCAGCAGCTTAGCAAGGACTAGCGTTGCAGATACGCAGTATTTT. It is translated as CASSLARTSVADTQYF. The V gene is TRBV7-2, the J gene TRBJ2-3; 9 bases line up with TRBD2. Germline CDR1 and CDR2: SGHTA and FQGNSA. V lost 0 bases and J lost 4; bases outside the gene matches: 5. The CDR3 runs to 16 residues.

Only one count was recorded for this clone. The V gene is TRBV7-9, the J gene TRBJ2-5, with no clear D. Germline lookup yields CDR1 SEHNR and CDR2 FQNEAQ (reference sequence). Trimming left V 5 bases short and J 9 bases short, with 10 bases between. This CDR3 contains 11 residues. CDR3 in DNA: TGTGCCAGCAGCCCAGTCCAGGCCCAGTACTTC. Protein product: CASSPVQAQYF.

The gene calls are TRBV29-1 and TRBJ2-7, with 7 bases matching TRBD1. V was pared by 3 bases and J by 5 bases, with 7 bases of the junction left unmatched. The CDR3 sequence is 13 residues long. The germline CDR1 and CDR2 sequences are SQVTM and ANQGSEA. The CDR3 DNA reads TGCAGCGTTGAGAACAGGGGCGGCGACGAGCAGTACTTC. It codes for CSVENRGGDEQYF.

The CDR3 coding sequence is TGTGCCAGTAGTCTCCTCTCTTCGGGACAGGGGAAGTACGAGCAGTACTTC. This encodes CASSLLSSGQGKYEQYF. The chain is built from TRBV19 and TRBJ2-7; 10 positions agree with TRBD1. Unmatched junction bases numbered 14, after V lost 5 bases and J lost 4 bases. Germline V CDR1 and CDR2: LNHDA, SQIVND (reference sequence). The CDR3 has 17 residues.

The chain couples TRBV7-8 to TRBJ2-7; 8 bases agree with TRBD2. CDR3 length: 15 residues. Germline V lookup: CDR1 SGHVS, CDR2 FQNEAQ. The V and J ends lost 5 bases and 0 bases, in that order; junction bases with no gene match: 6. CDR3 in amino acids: CASSPGGGSSYEQYF. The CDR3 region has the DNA TGTGCCAGCAGCCCGGGGGGGGGAAGCTCCTACGAGCAGTACTTC.

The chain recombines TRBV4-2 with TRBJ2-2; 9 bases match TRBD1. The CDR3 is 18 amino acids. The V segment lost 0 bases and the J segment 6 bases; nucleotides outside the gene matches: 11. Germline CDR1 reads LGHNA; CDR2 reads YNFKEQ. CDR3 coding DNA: TGTGCCAGCAGCCAAGATAGGCCGGGACAGGGTGCCGCCGGGGAGCTGTTTTTT. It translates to CASSQDRPGQGAAGELFF.

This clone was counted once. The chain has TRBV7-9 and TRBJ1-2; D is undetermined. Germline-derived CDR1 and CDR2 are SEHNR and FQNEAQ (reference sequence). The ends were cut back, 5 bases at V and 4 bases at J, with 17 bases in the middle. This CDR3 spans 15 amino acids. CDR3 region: CASSQSGGSLYGYTF. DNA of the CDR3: TGTGCCAGCAGCCAGAGTGGTGGGAGTCTCTATGGCTACACCTTC.

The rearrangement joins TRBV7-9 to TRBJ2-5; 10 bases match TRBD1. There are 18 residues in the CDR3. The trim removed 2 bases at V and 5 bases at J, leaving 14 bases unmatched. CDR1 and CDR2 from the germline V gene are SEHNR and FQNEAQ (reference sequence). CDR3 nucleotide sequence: TGTGCCAGCAGCTTAAGGGGGACAGGGGAGTCGTTGGGGGAGACCCAGTACTTC. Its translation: CASSLRGTGESLGETQYF.

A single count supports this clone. The CDR3 sequence is CAISESQRGRAFYEQYF. For the CDR3, the DNA is TGTGCCATCAGTGAGTCCCAGCGGGGCAGGGCATTCTACGAGCAGTACTTC. The chain employs TRBV10-3 and TRBJ2-7; 7 positions match TRBD2. Germline V gene sequence: CDR1 ENHRY, CDR2 SYGVKD. Trimming removed 0 bases from V and 3 bases from J; junction bases left unmatched: 11. This CDR3 has 17 residues.

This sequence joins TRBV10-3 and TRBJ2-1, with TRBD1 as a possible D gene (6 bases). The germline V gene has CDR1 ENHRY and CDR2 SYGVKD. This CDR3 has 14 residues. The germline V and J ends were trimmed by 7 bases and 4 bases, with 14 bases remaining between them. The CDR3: CAITAGQLYNEQFF. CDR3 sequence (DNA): TGTGCCATCACCGCCGGACAGCTTTACAATGAGCAGTTCTTC.

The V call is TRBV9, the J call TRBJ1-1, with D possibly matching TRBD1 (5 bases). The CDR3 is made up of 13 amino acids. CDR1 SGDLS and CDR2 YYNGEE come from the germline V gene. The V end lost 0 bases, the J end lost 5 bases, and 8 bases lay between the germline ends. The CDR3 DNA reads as TGTGCCAGCAGCGTAGAGGAGGGGACTGAAGCTTTCTTT. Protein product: CASSVEEGTEAFF. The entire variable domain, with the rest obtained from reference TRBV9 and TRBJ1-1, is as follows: DSGVTQTPKHLITATGQRVTLRCSPRSGDLSVYWYQQSLDQGLQFLIQYYNGEERAKGNILERFSAQQFPDLHSELNLSSLELGDSALYFCASSVEEGTEAFFGQGTRLTVV.

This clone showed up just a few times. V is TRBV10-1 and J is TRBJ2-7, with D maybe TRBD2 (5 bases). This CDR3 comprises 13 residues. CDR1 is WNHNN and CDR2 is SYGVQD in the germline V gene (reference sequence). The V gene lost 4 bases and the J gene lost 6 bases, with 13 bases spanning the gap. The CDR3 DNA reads TGCGCCAGCAGTGTGGACTCCTTTGGCGAGCAGTACTTC. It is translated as CASSVDSFGEQYF.

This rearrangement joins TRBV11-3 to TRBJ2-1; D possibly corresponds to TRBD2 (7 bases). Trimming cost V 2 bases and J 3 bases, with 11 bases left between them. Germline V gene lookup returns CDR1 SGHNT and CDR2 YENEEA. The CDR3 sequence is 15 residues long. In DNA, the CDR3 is TGTGCCAGCAGCTTAAGGGGGGGTATCTACAATGAGCAGTTCTTC. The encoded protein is CASSLRGGIYNEQFF.